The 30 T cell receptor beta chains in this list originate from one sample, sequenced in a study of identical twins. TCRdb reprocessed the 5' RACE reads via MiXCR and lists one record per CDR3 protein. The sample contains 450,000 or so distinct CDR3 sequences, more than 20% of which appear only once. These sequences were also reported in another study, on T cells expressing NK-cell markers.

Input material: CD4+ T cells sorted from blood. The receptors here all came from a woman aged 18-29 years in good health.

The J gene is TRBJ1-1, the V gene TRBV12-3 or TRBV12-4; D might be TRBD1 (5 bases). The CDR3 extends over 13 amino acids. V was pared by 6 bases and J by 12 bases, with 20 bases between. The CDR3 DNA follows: TGTGCCAGCAGGGGAAGCGGCAGGGCTAATCCTTTCTTT. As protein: CASRGSGRANPFF.

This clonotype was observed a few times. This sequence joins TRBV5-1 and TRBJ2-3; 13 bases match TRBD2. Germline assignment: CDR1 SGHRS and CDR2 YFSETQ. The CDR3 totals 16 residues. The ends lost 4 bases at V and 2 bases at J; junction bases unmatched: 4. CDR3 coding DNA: TGCGCCAGCAGCACTAGCGGGAGGGCCCACACAGATACGCAGTATTTT. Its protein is CASSTSGRAHTDTQYF.

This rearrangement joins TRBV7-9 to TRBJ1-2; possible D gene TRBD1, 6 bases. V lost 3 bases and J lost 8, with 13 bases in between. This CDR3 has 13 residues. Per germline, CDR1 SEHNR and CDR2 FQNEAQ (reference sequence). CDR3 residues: CASSFDRPMGYTF. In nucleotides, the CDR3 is TGTGCCAGCAGCTTCGACAGGCCAATGGGCTACACCTTC.

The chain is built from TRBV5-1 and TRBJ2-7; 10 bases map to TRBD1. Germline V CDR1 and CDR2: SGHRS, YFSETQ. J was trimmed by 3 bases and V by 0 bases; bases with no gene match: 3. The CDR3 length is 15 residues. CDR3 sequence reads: CASSLATGGNYEQYF. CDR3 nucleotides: TGCGCCAGCAGCTTGGCGACAGGGGGCAACTACGAGCAGTACTTC.

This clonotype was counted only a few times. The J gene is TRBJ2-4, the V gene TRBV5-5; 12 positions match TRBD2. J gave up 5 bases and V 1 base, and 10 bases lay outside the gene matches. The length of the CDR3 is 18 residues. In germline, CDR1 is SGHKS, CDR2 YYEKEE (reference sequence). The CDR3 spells CASSLFRLAGGSENIQYF. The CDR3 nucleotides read TGTGCCAGCAGCTTGTTTAGGCTAGCGGGAGGGAGCGAAAACATTCAGTACTTC.

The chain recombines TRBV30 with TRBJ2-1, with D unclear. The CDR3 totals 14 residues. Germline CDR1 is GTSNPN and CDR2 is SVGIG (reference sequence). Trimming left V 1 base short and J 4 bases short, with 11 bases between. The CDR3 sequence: CAWSGSATYNEQFF. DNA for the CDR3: TGTGCCTGGAGTGGAAGCGCCACATACAATGAGCAGTTCTTC. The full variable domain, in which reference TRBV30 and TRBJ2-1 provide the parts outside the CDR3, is SQTIHQWPATLVQPVGSPLSLECTVEGTSNPNLYWYRQAAGRGLQLLFYSVGIGQISSEVPQNLSASRPQDRQFILSSKKLLLSDSGFYLCAWSGSATYNEQFFGPGTRLTVL.

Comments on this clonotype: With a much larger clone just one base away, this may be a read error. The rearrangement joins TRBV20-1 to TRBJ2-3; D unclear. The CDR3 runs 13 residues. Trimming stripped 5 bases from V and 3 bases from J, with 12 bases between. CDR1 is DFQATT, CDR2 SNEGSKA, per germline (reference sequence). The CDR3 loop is CSAPTLRTDTQYF. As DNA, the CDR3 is TGCAGTGCTCCGACACTCAGGACAGATACGCAGTATTTT.

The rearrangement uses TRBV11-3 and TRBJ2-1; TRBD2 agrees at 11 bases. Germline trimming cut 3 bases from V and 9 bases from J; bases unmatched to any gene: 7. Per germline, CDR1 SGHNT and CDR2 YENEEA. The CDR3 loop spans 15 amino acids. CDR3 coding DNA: TGTGCCAGCAGCTTGGGTAGCGGGGGGGCCGGTGAGCAGTTCTTC. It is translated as CASSLGSGGAGEQFF.

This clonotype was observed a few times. CDR3 in DNA: TGCAGTGCGATTAGCGGGAGGGCCCCAGATACGCAGTATTTT. Amino acid sequence: CSAISGRAPDTQYF. The chain employs TRBV20-1 and TRBJ2-3, with 11 bases identical to TRBD2. CDR1 and CDR2 from the germline V gene are DFQATT and SNEGSKA (reference sequence). The CDR3 is 14 residues long. The J segment lost 4 bases and the V segment lost 6 bases, leaving 6 bases of the junction unmatched.

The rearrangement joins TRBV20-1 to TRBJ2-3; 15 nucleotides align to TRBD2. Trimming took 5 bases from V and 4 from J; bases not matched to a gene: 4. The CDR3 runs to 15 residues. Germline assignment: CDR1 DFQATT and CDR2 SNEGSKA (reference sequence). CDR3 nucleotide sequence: TGCAGTGCTCTGGGACTAGCGGGAGGAGCAGATACGCAGTATTTT. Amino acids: CSALGLAGGADTQYF.

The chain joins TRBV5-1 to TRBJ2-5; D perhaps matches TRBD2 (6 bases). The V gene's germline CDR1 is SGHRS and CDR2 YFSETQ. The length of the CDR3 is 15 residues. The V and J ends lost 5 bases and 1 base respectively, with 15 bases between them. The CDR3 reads CASRRTSGFQETQYF. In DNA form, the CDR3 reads TGCGCCAGCAGACGGACAAGCGGGTTCCAAGAGACCCAGTACTTC.

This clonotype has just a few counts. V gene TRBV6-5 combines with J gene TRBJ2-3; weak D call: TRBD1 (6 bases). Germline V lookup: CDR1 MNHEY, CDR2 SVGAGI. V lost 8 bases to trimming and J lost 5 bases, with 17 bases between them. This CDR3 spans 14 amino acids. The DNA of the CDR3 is TGTGCCAGCGGCTCACTCGAGGGGGTAGATACGCAGTATTTT. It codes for CASGSLEGVDTQYF.

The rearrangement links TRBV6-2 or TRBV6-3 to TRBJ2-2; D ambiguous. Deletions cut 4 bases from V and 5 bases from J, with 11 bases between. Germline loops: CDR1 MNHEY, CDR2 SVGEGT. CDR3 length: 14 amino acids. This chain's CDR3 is CASSSLMPTGELFF. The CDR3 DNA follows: TGTGCCAGCAGTTCACTAATGCCGACCGGGGAGCTGTTTTTT.

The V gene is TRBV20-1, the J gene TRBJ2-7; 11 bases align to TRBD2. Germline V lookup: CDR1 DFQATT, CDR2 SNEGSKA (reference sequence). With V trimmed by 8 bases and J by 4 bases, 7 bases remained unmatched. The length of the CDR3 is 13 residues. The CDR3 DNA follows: TGCAGTACCCTACTAGCGGGAGAGTACGAGCAGTACTTC. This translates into CSTLLAGEYEQYF.

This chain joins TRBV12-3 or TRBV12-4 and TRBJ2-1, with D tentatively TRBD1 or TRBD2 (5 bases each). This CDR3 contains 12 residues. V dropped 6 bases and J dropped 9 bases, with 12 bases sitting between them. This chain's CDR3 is CASSTQRGEQFF. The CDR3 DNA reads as TGTGCCAGCAGCACGCAGAGGGGTGAGCAGTTCTTC.

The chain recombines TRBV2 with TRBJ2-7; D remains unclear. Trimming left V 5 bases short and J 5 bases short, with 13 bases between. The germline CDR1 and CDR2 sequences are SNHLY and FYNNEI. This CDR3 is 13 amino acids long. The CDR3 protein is CASSFKTINEQYF. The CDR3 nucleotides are TGTGCCAGCAGTTTCAAAACCATAAACGAGCAGTACTTC.

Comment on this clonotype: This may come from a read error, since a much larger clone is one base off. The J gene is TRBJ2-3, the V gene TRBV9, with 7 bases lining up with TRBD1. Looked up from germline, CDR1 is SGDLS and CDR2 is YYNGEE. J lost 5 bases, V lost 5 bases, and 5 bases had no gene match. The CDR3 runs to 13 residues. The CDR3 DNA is TGTGCCAGCAGTCACAGGGGTGGAGATACGCAGTATTTT. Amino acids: CASSHRGGDTQYF.

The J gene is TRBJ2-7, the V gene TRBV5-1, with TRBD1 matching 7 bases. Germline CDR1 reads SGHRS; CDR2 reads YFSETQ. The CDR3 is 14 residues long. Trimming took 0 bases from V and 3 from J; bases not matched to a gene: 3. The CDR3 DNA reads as TGCGCCAGCAGCTTGGGGGGACAGATCTACGAGCAGTACTTC. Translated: CASSLGGQIYEQYF.

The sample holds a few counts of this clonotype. The CDR3 here is CASSYRATYEQYF. CDR3 in DNA: TGTGCCAGCAGCTACAGGGCTACCTACGAGCAGTACTTC. The chain carries TRBV7-2 and TRBJ2-7, with D possibly matching TRBD1 (6 bases). CDR3 length: 13 residues. Germline loops: CDR1 SGHTA, CDR2 FQGNSA. V was shortened by 4 bases and J by 2 bases, with 9 bases between the two germline ends.

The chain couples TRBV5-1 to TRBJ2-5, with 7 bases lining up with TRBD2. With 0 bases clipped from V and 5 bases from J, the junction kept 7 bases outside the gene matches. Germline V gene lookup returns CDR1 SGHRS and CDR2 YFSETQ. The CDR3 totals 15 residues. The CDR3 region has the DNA TGCGCCAGCAGCTTGGCCACAGCGGGGTTGGAGACCCAGTACTTC. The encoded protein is CASSLATAGLETQYF. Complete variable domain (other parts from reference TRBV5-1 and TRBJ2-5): KAGVTQTPRYLIKTRGQQVTLSCSPISGHRSVSWYQQTPGQGLQFLFEYFSETQRNKGNFPGRFSGRQFSNSRSEMNVSTLELGDSALYLCASSLATAGLETQYFGPGTRLLVL.

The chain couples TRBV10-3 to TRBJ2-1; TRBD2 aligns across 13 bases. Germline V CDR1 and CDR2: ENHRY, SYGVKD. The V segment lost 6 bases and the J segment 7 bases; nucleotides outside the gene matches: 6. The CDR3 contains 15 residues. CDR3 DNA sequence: TGTGCCATCAGCCCGGGACTAGCGGGAAGGAATGAGCAGTTCTTC. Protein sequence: CAISPGLAGRNEQFF.

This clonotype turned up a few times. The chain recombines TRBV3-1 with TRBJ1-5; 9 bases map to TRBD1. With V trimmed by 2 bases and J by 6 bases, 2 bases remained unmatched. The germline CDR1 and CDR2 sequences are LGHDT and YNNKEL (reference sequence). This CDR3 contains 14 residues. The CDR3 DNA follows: TGTGCCAGCAGCCAAAGGACAGGGGCTCAGCCCCAGCATTTT. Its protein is CASSQRTGAQPQHF.

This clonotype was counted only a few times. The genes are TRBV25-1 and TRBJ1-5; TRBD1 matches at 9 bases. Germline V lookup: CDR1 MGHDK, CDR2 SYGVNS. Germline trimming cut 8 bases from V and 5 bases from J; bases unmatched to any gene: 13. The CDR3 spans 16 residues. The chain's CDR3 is CASYSPGQGNYQPQHF. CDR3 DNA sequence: TGTGCCAGCTACAGTCCGGGACAGGGTAATTATCAGCCCCAGCATTTT. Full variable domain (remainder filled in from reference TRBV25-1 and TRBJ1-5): EADIYQTPRYLVIGTGKKITLECSQTMGHDKMYWYQQDPGMELHLIHYSYGVNSTEKGDLSSESTVSRIRTEHFPLTLESARPSHTSQYLCASYSPGQGNYQPQHFGDGTRLSIL.

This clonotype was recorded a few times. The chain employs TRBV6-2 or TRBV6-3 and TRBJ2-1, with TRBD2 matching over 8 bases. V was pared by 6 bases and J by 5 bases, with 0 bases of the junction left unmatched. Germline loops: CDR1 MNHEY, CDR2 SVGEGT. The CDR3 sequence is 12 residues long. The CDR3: CASRGLDNEQFF. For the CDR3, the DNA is TGTGCCAGCAGGGGACTAGACAATGAGCAGTTCTTC.

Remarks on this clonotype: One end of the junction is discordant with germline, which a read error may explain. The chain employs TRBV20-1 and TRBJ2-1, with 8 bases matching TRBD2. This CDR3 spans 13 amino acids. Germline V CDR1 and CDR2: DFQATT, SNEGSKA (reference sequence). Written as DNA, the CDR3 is TGCAGTGTCACTAGCGGCAACTACGATGAGCAGTTCTTC. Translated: CSVTSGNYDEQFF.

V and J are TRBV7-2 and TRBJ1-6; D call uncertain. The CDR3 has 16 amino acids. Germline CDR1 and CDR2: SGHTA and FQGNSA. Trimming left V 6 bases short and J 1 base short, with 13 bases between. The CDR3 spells CASRGTSSSYNSPLHF. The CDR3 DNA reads TGTGCCAGCAGGGGAACCTCTTCTTCCTATAATTCACCCCTCCACTTT.

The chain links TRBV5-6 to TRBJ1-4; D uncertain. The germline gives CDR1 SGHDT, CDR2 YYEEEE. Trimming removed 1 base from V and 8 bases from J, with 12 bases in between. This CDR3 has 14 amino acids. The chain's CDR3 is CASSLRRPGEKLFF. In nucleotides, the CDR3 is TGTGCCAGCAGCTTGCGGCGGCCGGGAGAAAAACTGTTTTTT.

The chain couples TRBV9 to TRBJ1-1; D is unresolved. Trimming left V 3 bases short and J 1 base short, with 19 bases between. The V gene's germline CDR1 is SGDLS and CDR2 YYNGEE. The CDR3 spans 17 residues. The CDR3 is CASSASVKARGNTEAFF. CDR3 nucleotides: TGTGCCAGCAGCGCGAGCGTCAAGGCCCGGGGGAACACTGAAGCTTTCTTT.

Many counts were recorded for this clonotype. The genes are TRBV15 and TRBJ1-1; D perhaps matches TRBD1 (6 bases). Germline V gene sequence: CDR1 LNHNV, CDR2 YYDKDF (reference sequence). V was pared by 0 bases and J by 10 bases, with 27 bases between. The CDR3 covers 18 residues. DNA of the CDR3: TGTGCCACCAGCAGAGAAGTCATCGGGACACCCCGACCGGGGGGAGCTTTCTTT. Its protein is CATSREVIGTPRPGGAFF.

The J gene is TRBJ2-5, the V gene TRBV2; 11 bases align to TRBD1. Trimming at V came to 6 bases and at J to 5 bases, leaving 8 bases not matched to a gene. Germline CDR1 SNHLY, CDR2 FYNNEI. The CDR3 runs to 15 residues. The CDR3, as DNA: TGTGCCAGCAGGGGACAGGGGGTGGTCTGGGAGACCCAGTACTTC. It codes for CASRGQGVVWETQYF. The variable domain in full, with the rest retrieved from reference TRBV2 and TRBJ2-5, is EPEVTQTPSHQVTQMGQEVILRCVPISNHLYFYWYRQILGQKVEFLVSFYNNEISEKSEIFDDQFSVERPDGSNFTLKIRSTKLEDSAMYFCASRGQGVVWETQYFGPGTRLLVL.